The 28 T cell receptor beta chains listed next were all sequenced from one sample in a study of cytomegalovirus exposure and HLA in healthy donors. PCR used 60 Vbeta primers and 13 Jbeta primers. Measured with immunoSEQ multiplex PCR; TCRdb has only the in-frame clones, and not every one. The data hold about 190,000 clones, with 60% to 80% observed a single time. Sequenced: PBMCs. These TCRs come from a young woman in good health and CMV-seropositive.

V usage is TRBV4-1 and J usage is TRBJ2-7; 11 nucleotides align to TRBD1. This CDR3 spans 15 amino acids. With 4 bases clipped from V and 7 bases from J, the junction kept 9 bases outside the gene matches. The germline gives CDR1 MGHRA, CDR2 YSYEKL. The CDR3 loop is CASSRSDRGRGEQYF. The CDR3 nucleotides are TGCGCCAGCAGCCGTTCGGACAGGGGGCGCGGGGAGCAGTACTTC.

The genes are TRBV11-2 and TRBJ2-2; 7 positions agree with TRBD1. CDR3 length: 15 amino acids. With 4 bases clipped from V and 5 bases from J, the junction kept 7 bases outside the gene matches. The germline CDR1 and CDR2 sequences are SGHAT and FQNNGV. CDR3 sequence reads: CASSSRGQQTGELFF. The CDR3 DNA sequence: TGTGCCAGCAGCTCGAGGGGACAGCAGACCGGGGAGCTGTTTTTT. The whole variable domain, remainder taken from reference TRBV11-2 and TRBJ2-2, is EAGVAQSPRYKIIEKRQSVAFWCNPISGHATLYWYQQILGQGPKLLIQFQNNGVVDDSQLPKDRFSAERLKGVDSTLKIQPAKLEDSAVYLCASSSRGQQTGELFFGEGSRLTVL.

The table lists this clone with a count of one. This chain links TRBV7-6 with TRBJ2-2; maybe TRBD2 (6 bases). Germline V gives CDR1 SGHVS, CDR2 FNYEAQ. This CDR3 spans 16 amino acids. Trimming removed 4 bases at V and 6 bases at J, with 18 bases between. The CDR3 nucleotides read TGTGCCAGCAGCTCTAACCCTCTAGCGTCGGCCGGGGAGCTGTTTTTT. Translated: CASSSNPLASAGELFF.

The J gene is TRBJ2-2, the V gene TRBV6-1; 7 bases align to TRBD1. The CDR3 totals 14 residues. V lost 7 bases and J lost 4; bases outside the gene matches: 6. Germline-derived CDR1 and CDR2 are MNHNS and SASEGT. The CDR3 loop reads CASTRGQFTGELFF. The DNA of the CDR3 is TGTGCCAGCACCCGGGGACAGTTCACCGGGGAGCTGTTTTTT.

The chain has TRBV14 and TRBJ2-1; 7 positions agree with TRBD1. The CDR3 spans 14 residues. Trimming removed 4 bases from V and 4 bases from J; junction bases left unmatched: 4. Germline V CDR1 and CDR2: SGHDN, FVKESK. The DNA of the CDR3 is TGTGCCAGCAGCCCGAACAGGGGTTACAATGAGCAGTTCTTC. This codes for CASSPNRGYNEQFF.

V usage is TRBV25-1 and J usage is TRBJ1-1; no reliable D call. Germline V lookup: CDR1 MGHDK, CDR2 SYGVNS. V dropped 6 bases and J dropped 1 base, with 9 bases sitting between them. The CDR3 is 13 residues long. This CDR3 is CASSRGSNTEAFF. Here the CDR3 DNA reads TGTGCCAGCAGCAGAGGCTCGAACACTGAAGCTTTCTTT.

This chain joins TRBV6-5 and TRBJ2-5, with a possible D match to TRBD2 (5 bases). V was trimmed by 10 bases and J by 6 bases, leaving 15 bases between them. Germline V gene lookup returns CDR1 MNHEY and CDR2 SVGAGI. CDR3 length equals 12 residues. DNA for the CDR3: TGTGCCACCAAAGCGGACCTAAAGACCCAGTACTTC. Translation: CATKADLKTQYF.

There are a few counts of this clone. This sequence joins TRBV5-6 and TRBJ2-5, with 9 bases aligning to TRBD2. The CDR3 is 14 amino acids. Per germline, CDR1 SGHDT and CDR2 YYEEEE. Trimming cost V 3 bases and J 2 bases; bases outside gene matches: 2. The DNA of the CDR3 is TGTGCCAGCAGCTCTAGCGGGGAACAAGAGACCCAGTACTTC. This translates into CASSSSGEQETQYF.

This clone came up once. The chain has TRBV20-1 and TRBJ1-1; the D gene is possibly TRBD1 (6 bases). The CDR3 totals 11 residues. CDR1 and CDR2 from the germline V gene are DFQATT and SNEGSKA (reference sequence). The CDR3 reads CTKQGPTEAFF. In nucleotides, the CDR3 is TGCACCAAACAGGGCCCCACTGAAGCTTTCTTT.

The DNA for the CDR3 is TGTGCCAGCAGCGGAGCCAGGGCAGGGAACGAGCAGTACTTC. It is translated as CASSGARAGNEQYF. The chain joins TRBV9 to TRBJ2-7; weak D call: TRBD1 (5 bases). The V gene's germline CDR1 is SGDLS and CDR2 YYNGEE. CDR3 size: 14 residues. The V and J ends lost 3 bases and 5 bases respectively, with 15 bases between them. Together with reference TRBV9 and TRBJ2-7, the CDR3 gives the full variable domain: DSGVTQTPKHLITATGQRVTLRCSPRSGDLSVYWYQQSLDQGLQFLIQYYNGEERAKGNILERFSAQQFPDLHSELNLSSLELGDSALYFCASSGARAGNEQYFGPGTRLTVT.

CDR3 DNA sequence: TGTGCCAGCAGTGAGAGGGCAGGTCCAAATCAGCCCCAGCATTTT. Its translation is CASSERAGPNQPQHF. V usage is TRBV6-4 and J usage is TRBJ1-5; D is unclear. The CDR3 contains 15 residues. The V end was cut by 3 bases, the J end by 4 bases, with 13 bases between. Germline V gene lookup returns CDR1 MRHNA and CDR2 SNTAGT.

The V gene is TRBV27, the J gene TRBJ2-2, with 7 bases matching TRBD1. Looked up from germline, CDR1 is MNHEY and CDR2 is SMNVEV (reference sequence). With V trimmed by 5 bases and J by 7 bases, 7 bases remained unmatched. CDR3 size: 14 residues. CDR3: CASSLQGFVGELFF. In nucleotides, the CDR3 is TGTGCCAGCAGTCTACAGGGGTTTGTCGGGGAGCTGTTTTTT.

This clone was observed a few times. CDR3 loop: CASSQVDRGDEQYF. DNA of the CDR3: TGTGCCAGCAGCCAAGTCGACAGGGGCGACGAGCAGTACTTC. This chain uses TRBV16 with TRBJ2-7; 8 nucleotides match TRBD1. J was trimmed by 5 bases and V by 2 bases; bases with no gene match: 5. The germline V gene encodes CDR1 KGHSY and CDR2 FQNENV. CDR3 length: 14 amino acids.

V usage is TRBV20-1 and J usage is TRBJ2-3; no clear D. This CDR3 has 9 residues. Looked up from germline, CDR1 is DFQATT and CDR2 is SNEGSKA (reference sequence). V gave up 3 bases and J gave up 9 bases, with 4 bases separating them. In DNA, the CDR3 is TGCAGTGCTAGTCGGACGCAGTATTTT. Translating it yields CSASRTQYF.

The rearrangement links TRBV2 to TRBJ2-5, with 8 positions matching TRBD2. There are 14 residues in the CDR3. J was trimmed by 0 bases and V by 7 bases; bases with no gene match: 4. CDR1 and CDR2 (germline): SNHLY, FYNNEI. CDR3 in DNA: TGTGCCAGCAACATACTAGCGGACCAAGAGACCCAGTACTTC. Encoded protein: CASNILADQETQYF. Full variable domain (rest looked up from reference TRBV2 and TRBJ2-5): EPEVTQTPSHQVTQMGQEVILRCVPISNHLYFYWYRQILGQKVEFLVSFYNNEISEKSEIFDDQFSVERPDGSNFTLKIRSTKLEDSAMYFCASNILADQETQYFGPGTRLLVL.

The chain carries TRBV6-1 and TRBJ2-3; D not resolved. The CDR3 is 14 residues long. The ends were cut back, 4 bases at V and 1 base at J, with 9 bases in the middle. Germline CDR1 and CDR2: MNHNS and SASEGT. In nucleotides, the CDR3 is TGTGCCAGCAGTGTAAGCGAGGGCACAGATACGCAGTATTTT. Amino acids: CASSVSEGTDTQYF.

The genes are TRBV10-1 and TRBJ1-1; a weak D match, TRBD1 (6 bases). Germline values: CDR1 WNHNN, CDR2 SYGVQD (reference sequence). V lost 3 bases and J lost 6, with 20 bases in between. CDR3 length: 16 residues. Here the CDR3 reads CASSDLSRGMRAEAFF. The DNA of the CDR3 is TGCGCCAGCAGTGACCTTTCGAGGGGGATGAGGGCTGAAGCTTTCTTT.

The chain recombines TRBV10-2 with TRBJ2-7; possibly TRBD1 for D (5 bases). V dropped 2 bases and J dropped 1 base, with 9 bases sitting between them. This CDR3 is 14 amino acids long. Germline V gene sequence: CDR1 WSHSY, CDR2 SAAADI. The CDR3 DNA follows: TGCGCCAGCAGTGAGCCCCAGGGATCCTACGAGCAGTACTTC. It translates to CASSEPQGSYEQYF.

The chain recombines TRBV7-9 with TRBJ2-7; 8 nucleotides agree with TRBD2. CDR1 and CDR2 (germline): SEHNR, FQNEAQ (reference sequence). V trimming: 2 bases; J trimming: 1 base; junction bases outside the gene matches: 4. The CDR3 loop spans 15 amino acids. The CDR3 DNA reads TGTGCCAGCAGCTTACCGAGCGGGAGTTCCTACGAGCAGTACTTC. This gives the protein CASSLPSGSSYEQYF.

The J gene is TRBJ1-1, the V gene TRBV28; possibly TRBD1 for D (6 bases). CDR1 and CDR2 from the germline V gene are MDHEN and SYDVKM. V lost 4 bases, J lost 4 bases, and 13 bases lay in between. The length of the CDR3 is 14 residues. This chain's CDR3 is CASSSTGLVTEAFF. In DNA, the CDR3 is TGTGCCAGCAGTTCCACAGGGTTAGTCACTGAAGCTTTCTTT. The full variable domain, completed using reference TRBV28 and TRBJ1-1, is DVKVTQSSRYLVKRTGEKVFLECVQDMDHENMFWYRQDPGLGLRLIYFSYDVKMKEKGDIPEGYSVSREKKERFSLILESASTNQTSMYLCASSSTGLVTEAFFGQGTRLTVV.

The chain combines TRBV14 with TRBJ2-1, with 9 bases that match TRBD2. This CDR3 contains 15 residues. V gave up 4 bases and J gave up 2 bases; unmatched junction bases: 3. Germline V lookup: CDR1 SGHDN, CDR2 FVKESK. CDR3 in amino acids: CASSPRLAAYNEQFF. The DNA for the CDR3 is TGTGCCAGCAGCCCCCGACTAGCGGCCTACAATGAGCAGTTCTTC.

The rearrangement links TRBV28 to TRBJ2-1; TRBD2 matches at 10 bases. CDR3 size: 15 residues. Germline CDR1 is MDHEN and CDR2 is SYDVKM. With V trimmed by 5 bases and J by 5 bases, 6 bases remained unmatched. CDR3 sequence reads: CASSPQREGNNEQFF. The CDR3 bases are TGTGCCAGCAGTCCACAGCGGGAGGGGAACAATGAGCAGTTCTTC.

This rearrangement joins TRBV6-1 to TRBJ2-1; 7 positions agree with TRBD1. This CDR3 has 13 residues. CDR1 and CDR2 (germline): MNHNS, SASEGT. V gave up 7 bases and J gave up 4 bases; unmatched junction bases: 4. The CDR3 here is CASKGALYNEQFF. CDR3 coding DNA: TGTGCCAGCAAGGGGGCACTATACAATGAGCAGTTCTTC.

The J gene is TRBJ1-3, the V gene TRBV27; 9 nucleotides line up with TRBD1. Unmatched junction bases numbered 7, after V lost 3 bases and J lost 4 bases. This CDR3 region has 16 residues. Germline CDR1 MNHEY, CDR2 SMNVEV (reference sequence). CDR3 residues: CASSLTGQGKGNTIYF. The CDR3 DNA is TGTGCCAGCAGTTTGACCGGACAGGGGAAAGGAAACACCATATATTTT.

Ten or more counts support this clone. The CDR3 nucleotides are TGCGCCAGCAGCAATAGACTAGCGGGAAACAATGAGCAGTTCTTC. Translated: CASSNRLAGNNEQFF. The genes are TRBV5-1 and TRBJ2-1; 11 bases line up with TRBD2. There are 15 residues in the CDR3. Losses at the gene ends were 4 bases for V and 5 bases for J; bases not matched to a gene: 5. CDR1 and CDR2 from the germline V gene are SGHRS and YFSETQ.

The rearrangement uses TRBV28 and TRBJ2-2; D not certain. Trimming shortened V by 7 bases and J by 3 bases, and 6 bases separated the two germline ends. Germline V gene sequence: CDR1 MDHEN, CDR2 SYDVKM. This CDR3 comprises 12 residues. For the CDR3, the DNA is TGTGCCAGCACCCGGTACACCGGGGAGCTGTTTTTT. Its translation is CASTRYTGELFF.

The chain joins TRBV28 to TRBJ2-2; D possibly corresponds to TRBD1 (6 bases). The CDR3 sequence is 15 residues long. Trimming left V 7 bases short and J 5 bases short, with 17 bases between. Per germline, CDR1 MDHEN and CDR2 SYDVKM. The CDR3 protein is CASTPRGMRTGELFF. In nucleotides, the CDR3 is TGTGCCAGCACCCCGAGGGGGATGAGGACCGGGGAGCTGTTTTTT.

This chain links TRBV5-5 with TRBJ2-5; D remains unclear. V was cut by 0 bases and J by 7 bases, with 13 bases left in between. This CDR3 is 14 amino acids long. The germline V gene encodes CDR1 SGHKS and CDR2 YYEKEE (reference sequence). CDR3 sequence: CASSLGVRVATQYF. CDR3 nucleotide sequence: TGTGCCAGCAGCTTGGGGGTTCGGGTGGCGACCCAGTACTTC.